This T cell receptor beta chain was identified during a study of early T cells in non-severe SARS-CoV-2 infection. In germline, CDR1 is LGHNA, CDR2 YNFKEQ. The V end lost 3 bases, the J end lost 4 bases, and 19 bases lay between the germline ends. The CDR3 loop spans 18 amino acids. A single record per CDR3 protein comes from TCRdb applying MiXCR to the 5' RACE reads. The sample holds around 70,000 distinct CDR3 sequences, less than 15% seen once. This clonotype has at least ten counts. The clonotype comes from an adult who was a healthcare worker with PCR-confirmed SARS-CoV-2 infection or an uninfected control (not recorded which). Specimen: whole blood. The chain couples TRBV4-2 to TRBJ2-6; tentative D call: TRBD2 (5 bases). The CDR3 DNA reads TGTGCCAGCAGCCAGTTGGCATCGGGGATGGACGGGGCCAACGTCCTGACTTTC. Amino acids: CASSQLASGMDGANVLTF.